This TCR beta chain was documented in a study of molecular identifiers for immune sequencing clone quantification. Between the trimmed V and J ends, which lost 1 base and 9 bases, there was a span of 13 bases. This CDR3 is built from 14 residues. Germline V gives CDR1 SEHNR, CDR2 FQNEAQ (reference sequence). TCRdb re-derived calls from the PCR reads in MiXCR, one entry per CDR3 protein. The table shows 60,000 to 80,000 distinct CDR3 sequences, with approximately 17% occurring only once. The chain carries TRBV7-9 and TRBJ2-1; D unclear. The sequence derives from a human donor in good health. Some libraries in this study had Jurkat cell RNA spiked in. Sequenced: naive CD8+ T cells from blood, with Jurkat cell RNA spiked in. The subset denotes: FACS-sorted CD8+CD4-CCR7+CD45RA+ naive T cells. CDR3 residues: CASSLGELWGEQFF. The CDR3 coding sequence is TGTGCCAGCAGCTTAGGAGAACTGTGGGGTGAGCAGTTCTTC. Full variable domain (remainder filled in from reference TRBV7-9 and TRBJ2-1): DTGVSQNPRHKITKRGQNVTFRCDPISEHNRLYWYRQTLGQGPEFLTYFQNEAQLEKSRLLSDRFSAERPKGSFSTLEIQRTEQGDSAMYLCASSLGELWGEQFFGPGTRLTVL.